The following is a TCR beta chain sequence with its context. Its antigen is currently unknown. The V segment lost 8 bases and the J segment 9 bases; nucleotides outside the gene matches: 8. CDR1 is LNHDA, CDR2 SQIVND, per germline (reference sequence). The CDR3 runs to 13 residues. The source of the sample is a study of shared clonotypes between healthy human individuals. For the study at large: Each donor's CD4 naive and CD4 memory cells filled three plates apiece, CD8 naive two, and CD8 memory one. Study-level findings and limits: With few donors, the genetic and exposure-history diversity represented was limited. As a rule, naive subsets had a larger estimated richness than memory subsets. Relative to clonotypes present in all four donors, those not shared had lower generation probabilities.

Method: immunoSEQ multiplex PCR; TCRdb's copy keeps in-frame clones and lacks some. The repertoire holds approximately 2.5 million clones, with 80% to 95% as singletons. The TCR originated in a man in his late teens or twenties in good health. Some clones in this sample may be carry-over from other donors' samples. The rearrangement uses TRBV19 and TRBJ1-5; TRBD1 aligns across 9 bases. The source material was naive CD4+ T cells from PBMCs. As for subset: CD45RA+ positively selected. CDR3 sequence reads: CASHPQGASPQHF. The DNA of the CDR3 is TGTGCCAGTCACCCACAGGGGGCCTCGCCCCAGCATTTT.